The clone carrying this T cell receptor (beta chain) was recorded only once. Antigen specificity is unknown. The source of the sample is a study of shared clonotypes between healthy human individuals. General observations from the study: Among the subsets, naive ones generally showed larger estimated richness than memory ones.

Using immunoSEQ multiplex PCR, the repertoire was profiled, and TCRdb retains in-frame clones only, with some absent. The sample carries approximately 2.3 million clones, more than 85% recorded once. The TCR sequence derives from a man aged 18 to 29 in good health. Some clones in this sample may be carry-over from other donors' samples. Sample: naive CD4+ T cells from PBMCs. The sample's subset: CD45RA+ positively selected.

Written as DNA, the CDR3 is TGCGCCAGCAGCCAAGATTATAGTAGGCTAGCGCCTTACAATGAGCAGTTCTTC. As protein: CASSQDYSRLAPYNEQFF. This chain joins TRBV4-1 and TRBJ2-1; tentative D call: TRBD2 (6 bases). Germline V lookup: CDR1 MGHRA, CDR2 YSYEKL. The V and J ends lost 0 bases and 4 bases respectively, with 19 bases between them. This CDR3 is 18 amino acids long.